These 27 T cell receptor beta chains were sequenced from one sample in a study of blood T cells in healthy people across ages. A sample-barcoded 5' primer and a J-beta primer mix were used in a second PCR of about 7 to 12 cycles. TCRdb redid the calling of the 5' RACE reads with MiXCR, one entry per CDR3 protein. The table lists about 1.6 million distinct CDR3 sequences, 34% of them singletons. The sequencing input was blood. Source of these receptors: a woman younger than 45 in good health.

In regard to this clonotype: It may be a read error: a sequence one base away is much more abundant. J is TRBJ2-3 and V is TRBV20-1; 9 bases align to TRBD1. J gave up 9 bases and V 6 bases, and 10 bases lay outside the gene matches. Germline V CDR1 and CDR2: DFQATT, SNEGSKA (reference sequence). CDR3 length: 13 residues. The CDR3 sequence: CSASGPGTGTQYF. The CDR3 nucleotides read TGCAGTGCCTCTGGACCTGGGACAGGGACGCAGTATTTT.

The rearrangement joins TRBV4-2 to TRBJ2-1, with 9 bases lining up with TRBD2. J gave up 3 bases and V 4 bases, and 7 bases lay outside the gene matches. CDR3 length: 16 residues. Germline CDR1 LGHNA, CDR2 YNFKEQ. The CDR3 loop reads CASSLGGGANYNEQFF. CDR3 nucleotide sequence: TGTGCCAGCAGCCTTGGCGGGGGGGCGAACTACAATGAGCAGTTCTTC.

The table lists this clonotype with a count of one. The junction shows a germline mismatch at one end, possibly a read error. The V and J genes are TRBV10-2 and TRBJ2-7; 13 bases are a match to TRBD2. The CDR3 is 20 amino acids. Per the germline V gene, CDR1 is WSHSY and CDR2 is SAAADI. Written as DNA, the CDR3 is TGCGCCGGCAGTGCCCAATGGACTAGCGGGAGACCCGCATCGTCCTACGAGCAGTACTTC. It specifies CAGSAQWTSGRPASSYEQYF.

This clonotype was seen more than once but under ten times. The V gene is TRBV27, the J gene TRBJ2-6, with D perhaps matching TRBD1 (5 bases). The CDR3 is made up of 16 amino acids. V was shortened by 2 bases and J by 2 bases, with 10 bases between the two germline ends. Germline V gene data show CDR1 as MNHEY and CDR2 as SMNVEV (reference sequence). The chain's CDR3 is CASSLHRNTGANVLTF. CDR3 coding DNA: TGTGCCAGCAGTTTACACAGGAACACTGGGGCCAACGTCCTGACTTTC.

V is TRBV12-3 or TRBV12-4 and J is TRBJ2-3, with D perhaps given as TRBD1 or TRBD2 (5 bases each). With 6 bases removed from V and 3 bases from J, the gap between germline ends came to 19 bases. The CDR3 extends over 16 amino acids. This CDR3 reads CASSLRGPDRTDTQYF. CDR3 DNA sequence: TGTGCCAGCAGCCTAAGGGGACCCGATAGGACAGATACGCAGTATTTT.

J is TRBJ1-4 and V is TRBV25-1, with TRBD1 as a possible D gene (5 bases). The CDR3 runs to 13 residues. V lost 10 bases and J 2 bases, leaving 11 bases between the germline ends. Germline V gives CDR1 MGHDK, CDR2 SYGVNS. CDR3 sequence (DNA): TGTGCCACCAGACAGACGACTAATGAAAAACTGTTTTTT. Translating gives CATRQTTNEKLFF.

The CDR3 DNA is TGTGCCAGCTGCCCGGGGGTTTGGGCAGGGGGCCCCTACGAGCAGTACTTC. This gives the protein CASCPGVWAGGPYEQYF. The J gene is TRBJ2-7, the V gene TRBV6-2 or TRBV6-3, with 8 bases that match TRBD1. Trimming at V came to 8 bases and at J to 2 bases, leaving 17 bases not matched to a gene. The CDR3 has 17 residues. Germline V gene lookup returns CDR1 MNHEY and CDR2 SVGEGT.

This clonotype occurred a few times. One end of the junction fails to match germline, which may point to a read error. The rearrangement uses TRBV20-1 and TRBJ1-1; D is unclear. CDR3 length equals 10 residues. Per germline, CDR1 DFQATT and CDR2 SNEGSKA (reference sequence). The CDR3 region has the DNA TGTAGTGCTCTTAGCACTGAAGCTTTCTTT. Its protein product is CSALSTEAFF.

This chain connects TRBV9 to TRBJ2-1; TRBD1 aligns across 10 bases. There are 19 residues in the CDR3. Unmatched junction bases numbered 21, after V lost 4 bases and J lost 8 bases. From germline, CDR1 is SGDLS and CDR2 YYNGEE. The DNA of the CDR3 is TGTGCCAGCAGCATACATCGCCGGGCCCGGGACAGGGGTAGGGATGAGCAGTTCTTC. It translates to CASSIHRRARDRGRDEQFF.

This clonotype appeared once. This chain uses TRBV11-2 with TRBJ2-1; TRBD2 aligns across 9 bases. The length of the CDR3 is 16 residues. The junction had 5 bases not matched to a gene; V was cut back by 1 base and J by 4 bases. Germline loops: CDR1 SGHAT, CDR2 FQNNGV. DNA of the CDR3: TGTGCCAGCAGCTTAGTGGCTAGCGGGGAATACAATGAGCAGTTCTTC. Its protein is CASSLVASGEYNEQFF.

About this clonotype itself: At one boundary the junction diverges from the germline segment, which might be a read error. The chain uses TRBV5-6 and TRBJ2-3, with D perhaps matching TRBD2 (5 bases). The CDR3 has 16 amino acids. Germline V gene sequence: CDR1 SGHDT, CDR2 YYEEEE. In DNA, the CDR3 is TGTGCCAGCAGTTTGGGTCTAGTGGGAGCTAGAGATACGCAGTATTTT. This sequence encodes CASSLGLVGARDTQYF.

This clonotype was found many times. The V and J genes are TRBV2 and TRBJ2-1, with D unresolved. CDR3 length equals 12 residues. V was trimmed by 6 bases and J by 6 bases, leaving 9 bases between them. Germline CDR1 and CDR2: SNHLY and FYNNEI. The CDR3 spells CASRSMVNEQFF. The CDR3 bases are TGTGCCAGCAGGTCTATGGTCAATGAGCAGTTCTTC.

This clonotype was picked up a small number of times. The gene calls are TRBV5-1 and TRBJ2-3; D unresolved. V gave up 0 bases and J gave up 5 bases, with 10 bases separating them. The V gene's germline CDR1 is SGHRS and CDR2 YFSETQ. This CDR3 comprises 14 residues. The chain's CDR3 is CASSLEPRIDTQYF. The DNA of the CDR3 is TGCGCCAGCAGCTTGGAACCGCGCATAGATACGCAGTATTTT.

The rearrangement links TRBV20-1 to TRBJ2-3; the match to TRBD2 covers 7 bases. Germline V gene sequence: CDR1 DFQATT, CDR2 SNEGSKA (reference sequence). This CDR3 comprises 17 residues. V was clipped by 3 bases and J by 4 bases; unmatched bases: 16. CDR3 sequence: CSASPFRGGSMADTQYF. The DNA of the CDR3 is TGCAGTGCTAGCCCCTTTCGGGGCGGGAGTATGGCAGATACGCAGTATTTT.

This clonotype came up once. This may be a read error, as it is one base from a much larger clone. V and J are TRBV29-1 and TRBJ2-5, with D possibly being TRBD1 (5 bases). With 5 bases removed from V and 4 bases from J, the gap between germline ends came to 14 bases. The CDR3 runs 13 residues. Germline V gene data show CDR1 as SQVTM and CDR2 as ANQGSEA. The CDR3 sequence is CSVLWGRGETQYF. CDR3 sequence (DNA): TGCAGCGTTCTGTGGGGCAGAGGAGAGACCCAGTACTTC.

A remark on this clonotype: Its ends do not fully match the called genes, so a read error is possible. This chain connects TRBV9 to TRBJ2-3; 11 bases fit TRBD2. The germline V gene encodes CDR1 SGDLS and CDR2 YYNGEE. The CDR3 covers 16 residues. CDR3 DNA sequence: TGTGCTAGCAGCGTAGGGGCTAGCGGGGGGACAGATACGCAGTATTTT. This translates into CASSVGASGGTDTQYF.

V and J are TRBV27 and TRBJ2-7, with 8 bases identical to TRBD1. Germline V gene data show CDR1 as MNHEY and CDR2 as SMNVEV (reference sequence). This CDR3 contains 13 residues. V dropped 6 bases and J dropped 6; count of bases not matched to a gene: 7. The CDR3 DNA reads TGTGCCAGCAGCTACGAAACAGGGGGCGAGCAGTACTTC. Translation gives CASSYETGGEQYF.

This clonotype was detected a few times. This chain joins TRBV12-3 or TRBV12-4 and TRBJ2-7; 8 nucleotides match TRBD1. This CDR3 contains 15 residues. The trim removed 7 bases at V and 4 bases at J, leaving 12 bases unmatched. DNA for the CDR3: TGTGCCAGCACCCTAGAGGGACAGGATAAGTACGAGCAGTACTTC. Translation gives CASTLEGQDKYEQYF.

V is TRBV20-1 and J is TRBJ2-3, with 9 bases lining up with TRBD2. This CDR3 contains 15 residues. The V gene end was trimmed by 7 bases and the J gene end by 3 bases; junction bases not matched to a gene: 11. The germline gives CDR1 DFQATT, CDR2 SNEGSKA (reference sequence). The CDR3 DNA is TGCAGTGACTTGGGCGGGGGGGCCAAAACAGATACGCAGTATTTT. Translating it yields CSDLGGGAKTDTQYF.

The chain combines TRBV12-3 or TRBV12-4 with TRBJ1-1, with TRBD1 as a possible D gene (5 bases). Trimming left V 1 base short and J 5 bases short, with 14 bases between. The CDR3 consists of 15 residues. In DNA form, the CDR3 reads TGTGCCAGCAGTTTAGGAGGGGTCGGCCTTACTGAAGCTTTCTTT. This codes for CASSLGGVGLTEAFF.

The rearrangement uses TRBV20-1 and TRBJ1-5; TRBD1 aligns across 7 bases. Germline V gives CDR1 DFQATT, CDR2 SNEGSKA (reference sequence). CDR3 length: 14 residues. V was clipped by 0 bases and J by 5 bases; unmatched bases: 4. For the CDR3, the DNA is TGCAGTGCTAGAGAAGGGACAGATTATCAGCCCCAGCATTTT. It translates to CSAREGTDYQPQHF.

This clonotype was picked up a small number of times. The J gene is TRBJ2-1, the V gene TRBV4-2, with 7 bases aligning to TRBD2. V was pared by 3 bases and J by 0 bases, with 8 bases of the junction left unmatched. The CDR3 contains 17 residues. The germline gives CDR1 LGHNA, CDR2 YNFKEQ. CDR3 in DNA: TGTGCCAGCAGCCACGGACTAGTTTCAACCTCCTACAATGAGCAGTTCTTC. Its protein is CASSHGLVSTSYNEQFF.

The chain joins TRBV5-5 to TRBJ2-3, with unresolved D. V shed 4 bases and J shed 0 bases, with 12 bases lying between them. Per germline, CDR1 SGHKS and CDR2 YYEKEE (reference sequence). The CDR3 contains 15 residues. This CDR3 is CASSTTRPSTDTQYF. CDR3 bases: TGTGCCAGCAGCACTACAAGGCCGAGCACAGATACGCAGTATTTT.

This rearrangement joins TRBV28 to TRBJ2-7, with 7 positions matching TRBD1. Per the germline V gene, CDR1 is MDHEN and CDR2 is SYDVKM. With 6 bases clipped from V and 5 bases from J, the junction kept 10 bases outside the gene matches. This CDR3 region has 14 residues. CDR3 bases: TGTGCCAGCAGCCCAGGGGGTCAGAGAGACGAGCAGTACTTC. It specifies CASSPGGQRDEQYF.

The V gene is TRBV20-1, the J gene TRBJ2-3; tentative D call: TRBD2 (6 bases). The CDR3 has 15 amino acids. The germline V and J ends were trimmed by 1 base and 0 bases, with 11 bases remaining between them. Germline CDR1 is DFQATT and CDR2 is SNEGSKA (reference sequence). CDR3 nucleotides: TGCAGTGCTAGAGGCCCCAGCGGGAGCACAGATACGCAGTATTTT. It translates to CSARGPSGSTDTQYF.

The chain is built from TRBV27 and TRBJ2-7; the match to TRBD1 covers 8 bases. CDR1 and CDR2 (germline): MNHEY, SMNVEV (reference sequence). This CDR3 contains 15 residues. V dropped 6 bases and J dropped 5; count of bases not matched to a gene: 12. The CDR3 loop reads CASSHAGQGAHEQYF. CDR3 nucleotide sequence: TGTGCCAGCAGCCACGCGGGCCAGGGGGCTCACGAGCAGTACTTC.

This clonotype was observed a single time. The V and J genes are TRBV7-6 and TRBJ2-7; D uncertain. The V and J ends lost 2 bases and 5 bases respectively, with 13 bases between them. The CDR3 consists of 14 residues. In germline, CDR1 is SGHVS, CDR2 FNYEAQ. CDR3 sequence reads: CASSLRSGSNEQYF. As DNA, the CDR3 is TGTGCCAGCAGCTTAAGATCTGGGTCGAACGAGCAGTACTTC.